These T cell receptor beta chains were read from a single sample in a study of blood T cell repertoires in COVID-19. Assay: immunoSEQ multiplex PCR; the TCRdb copy retains only in-frame clones and omits some. The sample consists of roughly 200,000 clones, about 88% of them appearing once. Input material: PBMCs or T cells enriched from blood (not recorded which). These receptors all come from a woman aged 40 to 50 in a cohort exposed to, infected with or recovered from COVID-19 (not recorded which). CDR3s include the opening cysteine and the closing phenylalanine or tryptophan. Size is stated for part of the rows, as once, few or many counts, or as a class when the clone is expanded.

v_gene,abundance,j_gene,CDR3aa
TRBV29-1,NA,TRBJ2-7,CSVAGTTKTYEQYF
TRBV10-3,NA,TRBJ2-2,CAISVGGANTGELFF
TRBV7-2,NA,TRBJ2-1,CASSPDTSSYNEQFF
TRBV28,once,TRBJ2-7,CASSLRGYEQYF
TRBV23-1,NA,TRBJ2-5,CASSQSGLAGDETQYF
TRBV11-2,NA,TRBJ2-1,CASSLGTGVYEQFF
TRBV27,NA,TRBJ2-1,CASSFSLAGIYNEQFF
TRBV9,NA,TRBJ2-7,CASSGGQGVYEQYF
TRBV29-1,NA,TRBJ1-1,CSVEGGTASMAEAFF
TRBV28,once,TRBJ1-4,CASSGAGIATNEKLFF